This TCR beta chain was identified in a study of blood T cell repertoires in COVID-19. Study-level information: Sites in the United States, Italy and Spain provided acute and convalescent COVID-19 samples.

V lost 4 bases and J lost 4, with 11 bases in between. This CDR3 has 14 amino acids. Germline V lookup: CDR1 LGHDT, CDR2 YNNKEL (reference sequence). The protocol was immunoSEQ multiplex PCR, while the TCRdb copy is restricted to in-frame clones and leaves out a portion. The sample comprises some 210,000 clones, about nine tenths of which are singletons, and 5.5% to 6.5% rests with the top ten. The sequence was obtained from a man in his 60s who had recovered from COVID-19. The rearrangement links TRBV3-1 (or the pseudogene TRBV3-2) to TRBJ2-1; D is unclear. Source material: peripheral blood. Here the CDR3 DNA reads TGTGCCAGCAGCCCCCGCGCCCGATACAATGAGCAGTTCTTC. This sequence encodes CASSPRARYNEQFF.